This T cell receptor beta chain originates from a study of blood T cell repertoires in COVID-19. Study overall: The cDNA or gDNA used as material had been derived from T cells, B-cell-depleted T cells, or PBMCs.

Generated by immunoSEQ multiplex PCR, the TCRdb table keeps only in-frame clones and is missing some. The repertoire includes about 430,000 clones, around nine tenths of them detected once, and approximately 1.5% sits in the top ten. Ages ranged from 18 to 89 years, with residence in about two dozen US areas. Participants' own reports of clinical history determined their cohort assignment. The CDR3 has 13 residues. Looked up from germline, CDR1 is SGHTA and CDR2 is FQGNSA. Trimming shortened V by 7 bases and J by 2 bases, and 12 bases separated the two germline ends. The material sequenced was PBMCs or T cells enriched from blood (not recorded which). The receptor's source is a woman between 18 and 30 years old who had been exposed to COVID-19. The rearrangement links TRBV7-2 to TRBJ2-7; D ambiguous. The DNA of the CDR3 is TGTGCCAGCAAAGCCAATCGCCCCTACGAGCAGTACTTC. Protein: CASKANRPYEQYF.